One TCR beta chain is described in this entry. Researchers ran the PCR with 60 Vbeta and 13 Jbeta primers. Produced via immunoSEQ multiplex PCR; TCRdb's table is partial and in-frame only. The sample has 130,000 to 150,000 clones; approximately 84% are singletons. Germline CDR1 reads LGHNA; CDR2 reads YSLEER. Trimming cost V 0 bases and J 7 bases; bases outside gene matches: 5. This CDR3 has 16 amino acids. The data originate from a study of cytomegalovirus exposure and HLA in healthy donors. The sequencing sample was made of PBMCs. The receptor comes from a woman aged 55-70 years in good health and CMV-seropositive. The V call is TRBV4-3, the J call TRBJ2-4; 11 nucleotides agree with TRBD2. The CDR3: CASSQDPTSGNNIQYF. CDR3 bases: TGCGCCAGCAGCCAAGATCCGACTAGCGGGAACAACATTCAGTACTTC.